This T cell receptor beta chain was observed in a study of blood T cells in healthy people across ages (dated by TCRdb to 2014 to 2015). In the study overall: In model experiments, template switching captured about one uniquely barcoded TCR beta cDNA molecule for every two T cells. Age-related changes in TCR beta repertoire diversity were measured in the study by deep sequencing normalized with unique cDNA molecular identifiers. Donors were grouped into four age groups: young (average roughly 17 years), middle-aged (39), aged (over 55) and long-lived (around 80). The study analyzed two additional independent replicas of 1 million unique cDNA reads from the same blood draw for two donors, one aged 18 to 30 and one aged 80 or older.

This clonotype was seen more than once but under ten times. Its antigen target is currently unknown. The junction departs from germline at one end; a sequencing error may be responsible. Overall results and qualifications from the work: As age increased, observed TCR beta diversity per million T cells dropped in a roughly linear way, and a significant reduction was already evident by age 40. Since profiling was done on bulk unsorted PBMCs, naive and antigen-experienced compartments could not be conclusively compared. Compared with the aged group, the long-lived group had more naive CD4+ T cells, fewer expanded clones and increased TCR diversity, suggesting age selection. Estimates of total diversity based on one million sequenced T cells were regarded as lower bounds and as underestimates. The percentage of naive T cells measured by flow cytometry correlated strongly with observed TCR beta diversity. Donor CMV infection status was unknown, potentially confounding age-related changes in expanded clonotypes.

Donors were about 36 systemically healthy Caucasian individuals from Russia aged 6 to 90 years. Around 10 milliliters of peripheral blood were collected from each donor into EDTA-treated Vacutainer tubes. Ficoll-Paque density-gradient centrifugation was used to isolate PBMCs, with at least 7 million per sample. Total RNA was extracted from PBMCs with Trizol reagent, with at least 6 micrograms obtained per sample. The percentages of naive CD45RAhigh/CD27high T cells were determined by flow cytometry on a PBMC aliquot from every donor. The library was obtained by 5' RACE. For sequencing, an Illumina HiSeq 2500 was employed. The second PCR ran for roughly 7 to 12 cycles and used a J-beta primer mix along with a sample-barcoded 5' primer. Each TCR beta cDNA molecule received a unique molecular identifier from a template-switch 5' adaptor carrying 12 random nucleotides. At least 2.5 million CDR3-containing paired-end reads were obtained from each sample. First-strand cDNA was synthesized from all RNA with the Mint cDNA synthesis kit, primed by a TRBC-specific oligonucleotide. Following uracil-DNA glycosylase treatment, a first 18-cycle PCR with universal primers M1SS and BC2_uni_R was performed on all cDNA. From the authors' description of their analysis: Normalization of each sample was performed by random selection of 1 million high-quality reads, each carrying a distinct molecular identifier. Instead of being binned into consensus sequences, reads with shared molecular identifiers were discarded. CDR3 identification, clonotype clustering and error correction used MiTCR with a Q25 quality threshold and the strictest error-elimination algorithm. A nonparametric unseen species model with Euler transformation was used to estimate lower-bound total TCR beta diversity. The public reads were quality trimmed at Q25 with fastp and then assembled into clones with MiXCR by TCRdb, keeping productive beta chains. Duplicate CDR3 protein sequences are folded into a single record with the most common DNA and genes. TCRdb's processing, not the authors' own work, is the source of the V and J calls. The sample table records 800,000 to 1,300,000 distinct CDR3 sequences; under 30% of these occur just once. In total, the top ten clones hold around 0.75% of the sample.

According to the germline V gene, CDR1 reads SGHTA and CDR2 reads FQGNSA. The CDR3, cysteine through phenylalanine, is 16 amino acids long. Only CDR3 DNA is held: 48 bases, read in frame from base 1. The same sample was also used in a study of T cells of mothers and their children. The second investigation adds: Donors were nine systemically healthy Caucasian individuals: three mothers and their six children. cDNA synthesis consumed the entire amount of extracted RNA, loaded at about 1.5 ug RNA in each 15 ul reaction. In the second PCR, the M1S primer introduced both the sample barcodes and 2-4 random nucleotides. Over 8.5 million TCR beta CDR3 reads were obtained for each mother, and millions of reads were obtained for each child. Thymic selection similarly shapes TCR recombination output in related and unrelated pairs, with minor effect from inherited differences. Normalized repertoire overlap was always slightly but never significantly higher in related than unrelated mother-child pairs. With a sensitivity of about 100 clones per million clonotypes, no persistent microchimeric T cell clones were detected. The study used deep NGS to compare TCR beta repertoires of mothers and children, seeking features distinguishing related mother-child pairs from unrelated individuals. On average, the children were roughly 10 +/- 4 years old, while the mothers were about 38 +/- 4 years old. After adapter ligation with NEBNext reagents, the libraries were sequenced on Illumina HiSeq 2000 with 100+100 nt paired-end reads. To prevent cross-contamination, the mother and child libraries were prepared one month apart and sequenced in separate runs. For each donor, between roughly 500,000 and 2,100,000 distinct TCR beta clonotypes were identified. Naive TCR beta clonotypes were estimated from low-frequency clonotypes matched to each donor's FACS-determined naive share, without sorting.

The rearranged chain carries TRBV7-2 and TRBJ2-1; 10 central nucleotides agree with TRBD2. The receptor was derived from a girl aged 2-10 years in good health. Sequences were obtained from blood. For the CDR3, the sequence is CASSLESGRAYNEQFF. The nucleotide sequence reads TGTGCCAGCAGCTTAGAGAGCGGGAGGGCCTATAATGAGCAGTTCTTC.